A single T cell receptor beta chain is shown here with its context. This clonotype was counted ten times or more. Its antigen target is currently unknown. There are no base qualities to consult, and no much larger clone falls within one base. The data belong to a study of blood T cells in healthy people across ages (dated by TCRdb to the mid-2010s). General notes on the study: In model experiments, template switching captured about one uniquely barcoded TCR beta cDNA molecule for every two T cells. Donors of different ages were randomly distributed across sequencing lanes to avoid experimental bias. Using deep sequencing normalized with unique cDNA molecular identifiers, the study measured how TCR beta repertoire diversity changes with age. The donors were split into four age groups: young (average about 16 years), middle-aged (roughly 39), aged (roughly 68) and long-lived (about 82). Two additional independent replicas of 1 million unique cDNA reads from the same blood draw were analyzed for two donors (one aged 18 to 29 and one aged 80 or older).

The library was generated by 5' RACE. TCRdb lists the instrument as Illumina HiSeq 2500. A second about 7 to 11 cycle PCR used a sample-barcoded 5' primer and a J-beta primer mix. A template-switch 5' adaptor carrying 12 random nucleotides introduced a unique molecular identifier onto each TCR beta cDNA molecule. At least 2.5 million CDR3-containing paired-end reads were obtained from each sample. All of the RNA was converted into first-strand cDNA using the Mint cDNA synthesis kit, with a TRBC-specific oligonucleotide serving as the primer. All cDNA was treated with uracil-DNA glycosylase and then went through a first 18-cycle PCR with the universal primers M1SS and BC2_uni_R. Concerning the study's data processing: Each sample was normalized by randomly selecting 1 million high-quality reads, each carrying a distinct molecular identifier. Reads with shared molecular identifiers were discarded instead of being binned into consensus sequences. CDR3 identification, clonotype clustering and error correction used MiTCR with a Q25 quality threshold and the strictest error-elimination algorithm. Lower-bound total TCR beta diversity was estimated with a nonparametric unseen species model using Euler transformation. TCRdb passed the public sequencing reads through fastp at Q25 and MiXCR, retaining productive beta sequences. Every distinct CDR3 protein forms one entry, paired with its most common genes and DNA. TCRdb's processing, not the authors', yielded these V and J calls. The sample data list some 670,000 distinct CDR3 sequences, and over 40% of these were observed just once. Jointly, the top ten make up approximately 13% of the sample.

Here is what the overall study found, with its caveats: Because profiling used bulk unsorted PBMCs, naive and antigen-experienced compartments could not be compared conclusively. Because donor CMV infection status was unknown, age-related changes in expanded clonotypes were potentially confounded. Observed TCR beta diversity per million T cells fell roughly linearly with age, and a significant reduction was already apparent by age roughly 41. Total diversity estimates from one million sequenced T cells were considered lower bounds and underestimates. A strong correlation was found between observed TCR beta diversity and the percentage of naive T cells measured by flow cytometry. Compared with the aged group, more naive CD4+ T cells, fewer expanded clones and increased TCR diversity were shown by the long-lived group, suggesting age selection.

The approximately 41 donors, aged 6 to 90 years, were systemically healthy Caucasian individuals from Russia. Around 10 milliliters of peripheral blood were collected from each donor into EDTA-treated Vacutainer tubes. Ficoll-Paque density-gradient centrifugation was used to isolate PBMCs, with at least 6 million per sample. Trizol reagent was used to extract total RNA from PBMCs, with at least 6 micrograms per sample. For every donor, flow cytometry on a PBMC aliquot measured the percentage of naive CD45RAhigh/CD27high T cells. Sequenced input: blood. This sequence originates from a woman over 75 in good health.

The CDR3 protein: CASSPYSGGPQETQYF. The DNA is as follows: TGTGCCAGCAGCCCTTATTCCGGGGGGCCCCAAGAGACCCAGTACTTC. The chain joins TRBV12-3 or TRBV12-4 to TRBJ2-5; the best D guess is TRBD2, with 7 bases matching. The CDR3 runs 16 amino acids, cysteine and phenylalanine included. The DNA shown is the 48-base CDR3, in frame from base 1. The V end loses 6 bases and the J end loses 1 base, and a stretch of 18 bases separates them.